A single sample is the source of the 11 T cell receptor beta chains below, sequenced in a study of T-cell reconstitution after alpha-beta-depleted transplantation in children. Preparation of the TCRbeta library used unique molecular identifiers. TCRdb recomputed calls from the PCR reads with MiXCR, one row per CDR3 protein. The top ten hold under 6% of the sample, which has fewer than 1 million distinct CDR3 sequences, 16% seen once. This specimen consisted of PBMCs, mostly from graft donor cells, obtained 360 days after TCRalphabeta/CD19-depleted stem cell transplant. The receptor source for this set is a male patient between 5 and 17 years old who had a stem cell transplant for acute lymphoblastic leukemia, so the T cells may come from the graft donor.

V usage is TRBV11-1 and J usage is TRBJ2-1, with D tentatively TRBD1 (6 bases). Germline lookup yields CDR1 SGHAT and CDR2 FQDESV (reference sequence). The V end lost 1 base, the J end lost 0 bases, and 19 bases lay between the germline ends. The CDR3 covers 19 residues. Here the CDR3 reads CASSLEGVVDWVSYNEQFF. For the CDR3, the DNA is TGTGCCAGCAGCTTAGAGGGGGTAGTGGACTGGGTCTCCTACAATGAGCAGTTCTTC.

The chain uses TRBV5-1 and TRBJ2-3; 7 bases are a match to TRBD1. The CDR3 spans 17 residues. The germline CDR1 and CDR2 sequences are SGHRS and YFSETQ. After removal of 5 bases from V and 2 bases from J, the junction contained 14 bases not matched to a gene. CDR3 in amino acids: CASRPGRRQGPTDTQYF. The CDR3 bases are TGCGCCAGCAGGCCTGGGAGAAGACAGGGCCCCACAGATACGCAGTATTTT.

The V call is TRBV24-1, the J call TRBJ1-2; the D gene is possibly TRBD1 (6 bases). The CDR3 length is 14 residues. The V gene lost 4 bases and the J gene lost 3 bases, with 11 bases spanning the gap. Looked up from germline, CDR1 is KGHDR and CDR2 is SFDVKD. The CDR3 DNA is TGTGCCACCAGTGACCCAGGACAGTACTATGGCTACACCTTC. This codes for CATSDPGQYYGYTF.

The rearrangement links TRBV5-1 to TRBJ2-6, with 7 bases lining up with TRBD2. The CDR3 spans 16 residues. In germline, CDR1 is SGHRS, CDR2 YFSETQ. V lost 1 base to trimming and J lost 4 bases; unmatched junction nucleotides: 5. CDR3 DNA sequence: TGCGCCAGCAGCTTGCGGGGAGGGGCCGGGGCCAACGTCCTGACTTTC. Amino acid sequence: CASSLRGGAGANVLTF.

The V gene is TRBV18, the J gene TRBJ1-5; D is unclear. From germline, CDR1 is KGHSH and CDR2 LQKENI. V lost 1 base, J lost 9 bases, and 13 bases lay in between. The CDR3 sequence is 14 residues long. The CDR3 sequence: CASSPLRAGWPQHF. In nucleotides, the CDR3 is TGTGCCAGCTCACCACTACGGGCGGGGTGGCCCCAGCATTTT.

This clonotype has a count of ten or more. The V gene is TRBV12-3 or TRBV12-4, the J gene TRBJ2-1; no clear D. The V and J ends lost 6 bases and 5 bases respectively, with 5 bases between them. This CDR3 has 11 residues. In DNA, the CDR3 is TGTGCCAGCAGCTTTAACAATGAGCAGTTCTTC. Translation gives CASSFNNEQFF.

The V gene is TRBV4-2, the J gene TRBJ2-1; D not resolved. Deletions cut 0 bases from V and 0 bases from J, with 12 bases between. Germline CDR1 and CDR2: LGHNA and YNFKEQ. This CDR3 comprises 17 residues. The CDR3 coding sequence is TGTGCCAGCAGCCAAGACTATCACTTGAGCTCCTACAATGAGCAGTTCTTC. It translates to CASSQDYHLSSYNEQFF.

In nucleotides, the CDR3 is TGTGCCAGCAGCCAAGGCAGGGACTGGTATGGCTACACCTTC. Its translation is CASSQGRDWYGYTF. The V call is TRBV3-1, the J call TRBJ1-2, with D possibly TRBD1 on 5 matching bases. CDR1 and CDR2 from the germline V gene are LGHDT and YNNKEL (reference sequence). The V end was cut by 1 base, the J end by 5 bases, with 11 bases between. CDR3 length equals 14 residues.

The gene calls are TRBV10-3 and TRBJ2-7; 7 bases match TRBD2. CDR3 length: 18 amino acids. Germline CDR1 is ENHRY and CDR2 is SYGVKD. J gave up 5 bases and V 5 bases, and 21 bases lay outside the gene matches. The CDR3 DNA reads TGTGCCATCAGTTTAGCGTATCTCCGGCGCGGGAGCCAAAACGAGCAGTACTTC. It codes for CAISLAYLRRGSQNEQYF.

This sequence joins TRBV24-1 and TRBJ2-1; 11 nucleotides match TRBD1. This CDR3 contains 15 residues. V trimming: 4 bases; J trimming: 12 bases; junction bases outside the gene matches: 10. Germline assignment: CDR1 KGHDR and CDR2 SFDVKD. The CDR3 nucleotides read TGTGCCACCAGTGAGCCGGGACAGGGGGGTTTAGGGCAGTTCTTC. This sequence encodes CATSEPGQGGLGQFF.

The chain has TRBV7-8 and TRBJ2-1, with D possibly TRBD1 on 5 matching bases. CDR3 size: 12 residues. Between the trimmed V and J ends, which lost 5 bases and 8 bases, there was a span of 10 bases. CDR1 is SGHVS and CDR2 is FQNEAQ in the germline V gene. The CDR3: CASSPGNDEQFF. The DNA of the CDR3 is TGTGCCAGCAGCCCAGGGAACGATGAGCAGTTCTTC.